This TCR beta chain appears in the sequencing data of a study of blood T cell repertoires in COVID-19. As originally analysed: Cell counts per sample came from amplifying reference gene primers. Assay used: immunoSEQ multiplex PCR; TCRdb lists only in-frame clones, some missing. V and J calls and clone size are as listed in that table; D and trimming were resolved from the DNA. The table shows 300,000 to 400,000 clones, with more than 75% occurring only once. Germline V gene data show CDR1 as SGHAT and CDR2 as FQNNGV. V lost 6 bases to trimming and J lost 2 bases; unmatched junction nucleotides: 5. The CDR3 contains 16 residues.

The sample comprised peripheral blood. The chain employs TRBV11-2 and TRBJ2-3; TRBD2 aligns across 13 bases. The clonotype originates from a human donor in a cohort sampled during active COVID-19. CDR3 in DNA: TGTGCCAGCAGGGGACTAGCGGGACCCCCCACAGATACGCAGTATTTT. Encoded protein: CASRGLAGPPTDTQYF. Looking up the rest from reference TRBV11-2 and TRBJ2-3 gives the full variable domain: EAGVAQSPRYKIIEKRQSVAFWCNPISGHATLYWYQQILGQGPKLLIQFQNNGVVDDSQLPKDRFSAERLKGVDSTLKIQPAKLEDSAVYLCASRGLAGPPTDTQYFGPGTRLTVL.